The T cell receptor beta chain described here comes from a study of T cell clonotyping in hematopoietic cell transplantation. Method: immunoSEQ multiplex PCR; TCRdb's copy keeps in-frame clones and lacks some. The sample includes roughly 1,900 clones, around nine tenths of them seen just once. Findings of the study overall: CD4 and CD8 repertoire contributions could not be separated without sorting. Broader posttransplant TCR repertoire diversity was predicted by graft donor and pretransplant recipient Inverse Simpson Index values. Pathologically expanded recipient clonotypes increased progressively from day 30 to day 180 as diversity fell.

Looked up from germline, CDR1 is KGHSH and CDR2 is LQKENI. The CDR3 consists of 16 residues. The V gene end was trimmed by 3 bases and the J gene end by 2 bases; junction bases not matched to a gene: 4. This clone was found once. Its specificity is unknown. The receptor was derived from a female patient aged 45-60 years who had an allogeneic stem cell transplant from a related donor, so the T cells may come from the graft donor. Some clones in this sample may be carry-over from other donors' samples. The J gene is TRBJ2-3, the V gene TRBV18, with 11 bases aligning to TRBD1. The starting material was peripheral blood mononuclear cells, obtained 30 days after allogeneic stem cell transplant. CDR3 bases: TGTGCCAGCTCACCGGGACAGGGGGTAACCACAGATACGCAGTATTTT. Translated, it gives CASSPGQGVTTDTQYF.